Following are 14 T cell receptor beta chains from one sample sequenced in a study of OX40 agonist ivuxolimab in advanced cancers. Library construction relied on the immunoSEQ multiplex PCR assay. Entries here come from immuneACCESS through TCRdb and include only in-frame sequences with V and J called. Some clones fail to appear in such tables; in the studies checked, an unresolved V gene covers under half of the shortfall, and the cause of the remainder is unknown. The sample records approximately 82,000 clones, around 84% of which are singletons. The biggest ten clones account for 6.5% of the sample. The starting material was CD4+ or CD8+ T cells sorted from blood, obtained in a trial of the OX40 agonist ivuxolimab. The receptors were sampled from an adult with an advanced solid tumor such as melanoma, head and neck, liver or kidney cancer.

The chain has TRBV7-2 and TRBJ1-2; weak D call: TRBD1 (6 bases). This CDR3 is built from 14 residues. CDR1 and CDR2 (germline): SGHTA, FQGNSA. V was cut by 3 bases and J by 2 bases, with 10 bases left in between. The CDR3 loop reads CASSFGQGNYGYTF. The CDR3 DNA follows: TGTGCCAGCAGCTTTGGGCAGGGGAACTATGGCTACACCTTC.

CDR3 nucleotides: TGCAGCGCCCAAATGAGCGGGAGGGCCTCCGGGGAGCTGTTTTTT. Translating it yields CSAQMSGRASGELFF. The V gene is TRBV29-1, the J gene TRBJ2-2, with TRBD2 matching 10 bases. The CDR3 runs to 15 residues. Germline V CDR1 and CDR2: SQVTM, ANQGSEA. Trimming took 7 bases from V and 6 from J; bases not matched to a gene: 11.

The chain uses TRBV6-6 and TRBJ1-2; no firm D call. The CDR3 has 13 amino acids. CDR1 and CDR2 (germline): MNHNY, SVGAGI (reference sequence). V was shortened by 3 bases and J by 4 bases, with 9 bases between the two germline ends. CDR3 loop: CASSYGQIYGYTF. The CDR3 DNA sequence: TGTGCCAGCAGTTATGGTCAGATCTATGGCTACACCTTC.

J is TRBJ1-2 and V is TRBV9; 7 bases map to TRBD1. Germline CDR1 reads SGDLS; CDR2 reads YYNGEE. The CDR3 totals 14 residues. With 4 bases clipped from V and 4 bases from J, the junction kept 7 bases outside the gene matches. DNA for the CDR3: TGTGCCAGCAGCCCCTCGACAGGGCCCTATGGCTACACCTTC. Its protein product is CASSPSTGPYGYTF.

The chain has TRBV5-6 and TRBJ1-5; 7 bases fit TRBD1. The V gene end was trimmed by 3 bases and the J gene end by 2 bases; junction bases not matched to a gene: 5. CDR3 length equals 15 residues. Germline CDR1 SGHDT, CDR2 YYEEEE. CDR3 coding DNA: TGTGCCAGCAGCTCGACAGGGATGGGCAATCAGCCCCAGCATTTT. Its protein is CASSSTGMGNQPQHF. The complete variable domain, with remaining parts taken from reference TRBV5-6 and TRBJ1-5, reads DAGVTQSPTHLIKTRGQQVTLRCSPKSGHDTVSWYQQALGQGPQFIFQYYEEEERQRGNFPDRFSGHQFPNYSSELNVNALLLGDSALYLCASSSTGMGNQPQHFGDGTRLSIL.

The chain carries TRBV19 and TRBJ2-2; the match to TRBD1 covers 7 bases. Germline assignment: CDR1 LNHDA and CDR2 SQIVND (reference sequence). V shed 6 bases, J shed 0 bases, and the junction held 10 bases outside the gene matches. The CDR3 is 17 amino acids. CDR3 amino acids: CASSTRGGVANTGELFF. CDR3 sequence (DNA): TGTGCCAGTAGCACCCGAGGGGGCGTAGCGAACACCGGGGAGCTGTTTTTT.

V usage is TRBV27 and J usage is TRBJ2-5, with TRBD1 identical over 8 bases. The V segment lost 6 bases and the J segment 5 bases; nucleotides outside the gene matches: 11. Germline assignment: CDR1 MNHEY and CDR2 SMNVEV (reference sequence). The CDR3 consists of 15 residues. The CDR3 protein is CASSPGQGAWETQYF. In DNA form, the CDR3 reads TGTGCCAGCAGCCCCGGCCAGGGGGCTTGGGAGACCCAGTACTTC.

This sequence joins TRBV19 and TRBJ1-4; 7 bases match TRBD1. CDR3 length: 12 residues. Trimming removed 6 bases from V and 7 bases from J; junction bases left unmatched: 2. Per germline, CDR1 LNHDA and CDR2 SQIVND (reference sequence). The CDR3 sequence is CASSNRGEKLFF. CDR3 DNA: TGTGCCAGTAGCAACAGGGGTGAAAAACTGTTTTTT.

The chain is built from TRBV23-1 and TRBJ2-6; perhaps TRBD1 as D (6 bases). TRBV23-1 is an ORF, and what it does is uncertain. V lost 8 bases and J lost 3, with 11 bases in between. This CDR3 comprises 14 residues. The CDR3 DNA is TGCGCCAGCGCCCAGGGGCTTGGGGCCAACGTCCTGACTTTC. Amino acid sequence: CASAQGLGANVLTF.

This chain's CDR3 is CSVWSGVYGYTF. The DNA of the CDR3 is TGCAGCGTCTGGTCCGGGGTCTATGGCTACACCTTC. The rearrangement joins TRBV29-1 to TRBJ1-2; D is unclear. Per germline, CDR1 SQVTM and CDR2 ANQGSEA. The germline V and J ends were trimmed by 6 bases and 4 bases, with 12 bases remaining between them. The CDR3 spans 12 residues.

The rearrangement joins TRBV5-1 to TRBJ2-1; TRBD1 matches at 11 bases. Trimming removed 6 bases from V and 7 bases from J; junction bases left unmatched: 12. Germline V gene lookup returns CDR1 SGHRS and CDR2 YFSETQ. The CDR3 is 16 residues long. The CDR3 DNA is TGCGCCAGCACCCTAAAGGGACAGGGGGGCCTGAATGAGCAGTTCTTC. This gives the protein CASTLKGQGGLNEQFF.

This chain connects TRBV27 to TRBJ2-1; 13 nucleotides line up with TRBD2. The CDR3 extends over 15 amino acids. In germline, CDR1 is MNHEY, CDR2 SMNVEV (reference sequence). V was pared by 5 bases and J by 9 bases, with 7 bases of the junction left unmatched. In DNA form, the CDR3 reads TGTGCCAGCAGTCCCGGACTAGCGGGAGTGGGTGAGCAGTTCTTC. It yields the protein CASSPGLAGVGEQFF.

The rearrangement links TRBV5-6 to TRBJ2-1, with 9 positions matching TRBD2. This CDR3 comprises 17 residues. Losses at the gene ends were 4 bases for V and 6 bases for J; bases not matched to a gene: 14. Germline CDR1 and CDR2: SGHDT and YYEEEE. In DNA form, the CDR3 reads TGTGCCAGCAGCCGGCTAGCGGGATCCGCGGGGCGCAATGAGCAGTTCTTC. Its protein is CASSRLAGSAGRNEQFF.

This chain joins TRBV9 and TRBJ2-5, with TRBD1 matching over 8 bases. CDR3 size: 15 residues. Looked up from germline, CDR1 is SGDLS and CDR2 is YYNGEE. J lost 4 bases, V lost 0 bases, and 5 bases had no gene match. CDR3 in DNA: TGTGCCAGCAGCGTAGCTGGAGGACAGGGAGAGACCCAGTACTTC. Its translation is CASSVAGGQGETQYF.